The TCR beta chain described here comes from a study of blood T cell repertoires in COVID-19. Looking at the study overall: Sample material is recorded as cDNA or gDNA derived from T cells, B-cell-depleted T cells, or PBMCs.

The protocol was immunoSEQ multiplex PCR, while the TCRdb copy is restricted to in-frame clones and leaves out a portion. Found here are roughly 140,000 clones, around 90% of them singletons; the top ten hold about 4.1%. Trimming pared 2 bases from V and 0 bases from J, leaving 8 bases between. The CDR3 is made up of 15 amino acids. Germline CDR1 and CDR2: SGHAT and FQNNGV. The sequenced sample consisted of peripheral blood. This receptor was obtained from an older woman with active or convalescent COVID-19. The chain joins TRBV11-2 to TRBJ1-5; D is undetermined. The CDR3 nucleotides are TGTGCCAGCAGCTTAACTGTAAATAGCAATCAGCCCCAGCATTTT. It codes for CASSLTVNSNQPQHF.